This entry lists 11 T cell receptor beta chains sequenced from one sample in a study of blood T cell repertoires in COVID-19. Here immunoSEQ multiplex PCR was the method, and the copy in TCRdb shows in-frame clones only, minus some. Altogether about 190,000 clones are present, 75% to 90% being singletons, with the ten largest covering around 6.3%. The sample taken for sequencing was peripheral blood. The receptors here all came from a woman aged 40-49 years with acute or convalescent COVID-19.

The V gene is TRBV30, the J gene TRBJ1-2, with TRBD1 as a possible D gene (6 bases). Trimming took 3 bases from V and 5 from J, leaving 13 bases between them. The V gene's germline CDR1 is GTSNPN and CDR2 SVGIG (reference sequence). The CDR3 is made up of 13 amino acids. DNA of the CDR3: TGTGCCTGGAGGAGGGGGGGCACTTATGGCTACACCTTC. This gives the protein CAWRRGGTYGYTF.

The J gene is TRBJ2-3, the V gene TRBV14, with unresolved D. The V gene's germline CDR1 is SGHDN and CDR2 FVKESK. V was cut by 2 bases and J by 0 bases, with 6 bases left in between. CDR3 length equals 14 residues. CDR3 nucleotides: TGTGCCAGCAGCCAAAAACTTAGCACAGATACGCAGTATTTT. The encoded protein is CASSQKLSTDTQYF.

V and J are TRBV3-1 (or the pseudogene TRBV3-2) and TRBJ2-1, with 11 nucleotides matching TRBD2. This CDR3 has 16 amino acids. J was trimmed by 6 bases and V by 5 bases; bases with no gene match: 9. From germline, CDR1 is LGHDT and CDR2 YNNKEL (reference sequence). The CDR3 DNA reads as TGTGCCAGCAGCTTGTATAGCGGGGGGGCCGCCAATGAGCAGTTCTTC. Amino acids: CASSLYSGGAANEQFF.

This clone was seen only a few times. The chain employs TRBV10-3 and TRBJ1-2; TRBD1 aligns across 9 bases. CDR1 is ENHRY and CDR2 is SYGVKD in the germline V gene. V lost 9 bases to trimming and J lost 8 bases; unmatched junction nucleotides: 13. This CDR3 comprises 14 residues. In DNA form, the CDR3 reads TGTGCCATAGGCTCGCCGGGACAGGGTTTCGGCTACACCTTC. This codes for CAIGSPGQGFGYTF.

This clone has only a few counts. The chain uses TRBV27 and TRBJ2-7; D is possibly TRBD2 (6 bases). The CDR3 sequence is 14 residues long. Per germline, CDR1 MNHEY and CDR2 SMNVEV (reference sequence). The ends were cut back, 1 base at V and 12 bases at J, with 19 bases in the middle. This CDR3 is CASSLFEGGGTRYF. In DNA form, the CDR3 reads TGTGCCAGCAGTTTATTTGAAGGTGGGGGGACGCGGTACTTC.

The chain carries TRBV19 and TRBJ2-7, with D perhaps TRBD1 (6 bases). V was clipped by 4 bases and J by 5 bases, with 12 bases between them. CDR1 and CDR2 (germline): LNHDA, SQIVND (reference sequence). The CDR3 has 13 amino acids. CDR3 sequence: CASSTTGSHEQYF. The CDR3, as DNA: TGTGCCAGTAGTACAACAGGGTCCCACGAGCAGTACTTC.

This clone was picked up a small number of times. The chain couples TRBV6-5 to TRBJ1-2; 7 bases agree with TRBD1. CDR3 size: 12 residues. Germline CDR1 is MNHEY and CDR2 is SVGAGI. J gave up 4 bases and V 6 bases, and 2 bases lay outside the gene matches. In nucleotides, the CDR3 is TGTGCCAGCAGGCGGGACAGCTATGGCTACACCTTC. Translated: CASRRDSYGYTF.

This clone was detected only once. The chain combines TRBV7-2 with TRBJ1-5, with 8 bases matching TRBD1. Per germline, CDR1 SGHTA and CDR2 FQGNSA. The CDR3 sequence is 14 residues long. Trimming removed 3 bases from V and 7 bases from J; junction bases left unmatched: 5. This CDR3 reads CASSFRDRTQPQHF. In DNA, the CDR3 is TGTGCCAGCAGCTTCCGGGACAGGACGCAGCCCCAGCATTTT. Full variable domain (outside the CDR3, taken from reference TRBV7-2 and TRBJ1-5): GAGVSQSPSNKVTEKGKDVELRCDPISGHTALYWYRQSLGQGLEFLIYFQGNSAPDKSGLPSDRFSAERTGGSVSTLTIQRTQQEDSAVYLCASSFRDRTQPQHFGDGTRLSIL.

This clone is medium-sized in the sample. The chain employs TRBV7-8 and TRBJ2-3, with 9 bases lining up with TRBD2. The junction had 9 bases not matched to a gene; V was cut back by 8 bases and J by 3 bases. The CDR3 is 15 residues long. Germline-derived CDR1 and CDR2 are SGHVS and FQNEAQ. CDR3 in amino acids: CASGLAGGPTDTQYF. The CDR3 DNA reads TGTGCCAGCGGCCTGGCGGGAGGGCCGACAGATACGCAGTATTTT.

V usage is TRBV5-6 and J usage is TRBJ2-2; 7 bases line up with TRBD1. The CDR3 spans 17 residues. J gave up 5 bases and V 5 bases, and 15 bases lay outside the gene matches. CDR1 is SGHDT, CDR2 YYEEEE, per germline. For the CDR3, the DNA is TGTGCCAGCAGTTTAACTCGACAGGGCCATAGGACCGGGGAGCTGTTTTTT. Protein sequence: CASSLTRQGHRTGELFF.

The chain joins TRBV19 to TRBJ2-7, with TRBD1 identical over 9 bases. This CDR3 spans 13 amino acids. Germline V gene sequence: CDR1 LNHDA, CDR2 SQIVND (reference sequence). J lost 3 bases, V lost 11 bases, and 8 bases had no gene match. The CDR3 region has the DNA TGTGCCTCTAAAACGGGACAGGGCTACGAGCAGTACTTC. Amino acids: CASKTGQGYEQYF.